Listed below are T cell receptor beta chains from one sample, sequenced in a study of blood T cell repertoires in COVID-19. Data came from immunoSEQ multiplex PCR; TCRdb stores just in-frame clones and leaves some out. The table lists around 140,000 clones, 87% of them singletons. The source material was PBMCs or T cells enriched from blood (not recorded which). These receptors were collected from a man in his 60s who had recovered from COVID-19. Both conserved end residues are part of each CDR3. A D gene is named only where the DNA matches it firmly. Part of the rows lack a size; the others show once, few, many or a class for expanded clones.

TRBJ2-1 NA once TRBV9 CASSFRTGETSEQFF TGTGCCAGCAGCTTCCGGACGGGGGAGACGTCTGAGCAGTTCTTC
TRBJ2-7 TRBD1 NA TRBV11-2 CASSYGQGKTYEQYF TGTGCCAGCAGCTACGGACAGGGGAAAACCTACGAGCAGTACTTC
TRBJ2-6 NA NA TRBV29-1 CSVDSGSLLGANVLTF TGCAGCGTTGACAGCGGATCCCTTCTAGGGGCCAACGTCCTGACTTTC
TRBJ2-3 TRBD2 NA TRBV27 CASSFQRGTTDTQYF TGTGCCAGCAGTTTTCAGCGGGGGACCACAGATACGCAGTATTTT
TRBJ1-3 NA NA TRBV4-2 CASSQGQTGNTIYF TGTGCCAGCAGCCAAGGACAGACTGGAAACACCATATATTTT
TRBJ1-1 NA NA TRBV7-2 CASSFGMNTEAFF TGTGCCAGCAGCTTTGGCATGAACACTGAAGCTTTCTTT
TRBJ1-5 TRBD1 NA TRBV19 CASSVTGGNQPQHF TGTGCCAGTAGTGTGACAGGGGGAAATCAGCCCCAGCATTTT
TRBJ2-5 NA once TRBV11-2 CASSVRGVETQYF TGTGCCAGCAGCGTCCGAGGCGTGGAGACCCAGTACTTC
TRBJ1-5 NA once TRBV28 CASTIIGGPQHF TGTGCCAGCACCATAATTGGAGGGCCCCAGCATTTT
TRBJ2-7 NA NA TRBV11-2 CASTAMGRTYEQYF TGTGCCAGCACAGCCATGGGGAGAACCTACGAGCAGTACTTC
TRBJ2-1 NA NA TRBV18 CASSRGGNINEQFF TGTGCCAGCTCACGGGGGGGCAATATCAATGAGCAGTTCTTC
TRBJ2-5 TRBD2 NA TRBV7-9 CASSQSAGVETQYF TGTGCCAGCAGCCAGTCGGCGGGAGTAGAGACCCAGTACTTC
TRBJ1-4 NA few TRBV2 CASSELSGPTSNEKLFF TGTGCCAGCAGTGAGTTGTCAGGGCCGACATCTAATGAAAAACTGTTTTTT
TRBJ2-5 NA NA TRBV28 CASLHPGPTGTQYF TGTGCCAGCCTCCACCCGGGCCCGACAGGGACCCAGTACTTC
TRBJ2-5 NA NA TRBV30 CAWSTAPGAQYF TGTGCCTGGAGTACAGCCCCAGGGGCCCAGTACTTC
TRBJ1-6 NA NA TRBV6-5 CASSYINSPLHF TGTGCCAGCAGTTATATTAATTCACCCCTCCACTTT
TRBJ1-6 NA NA TRBV18 CASSPSRPQRNSPLHF TGTGCCAGCTCACCATCTAGACCCCAAAGGAATTCACCCCTCCACTTT
TRBJ2-7 NA NA TRBV7-9 CASSLERRWSPSYEQYF TGTGCCAGCAGCTTAGAACGGCGGTGGAGTCCCTCCTACGAGCAGTACTTC
TRBJ1-2 NA NA TRBV10-3 CAISSSTASGVYGYTF TGTGCCATCAGCTCCTCGACAGCCAGCGGGGTCTATGGCTACACCTTC
TRBJ1-5 NA NA TRBV5-1 CASSTISNQPQHF TGCGCCAGCAGCACAATTAGCAATCAGCCCCAGCATTTT
TRBJ1-4 TRBD1 NA TRBV27 CASSPDRRHEKLFF TGTGCCAGCAGTCCGGACAGGCGACACGAAAAACTGTTTTTT
TRBJ2-3 TRBD2 NA TRBV28 CASRSGTRDTQYF TGTGCCAGCAGGAGCGGGACTAGGGATACGCAGTATTTT
TRBJ1-5 NA NA TRBV19 CASSIRDYNQPQHF TGTGCCAGTAGTATACGAGATTATAATCAGCCCCAGCATTTT
TRBJ2-3 NA NA TRBV27 CASSFRAGSTDTQYF TGTGCCAGCAGTTTTAGGGCAGGGAGCACAGATACGCAGTATTTT
TRBJ1-4 TRBD1 NA TRBV14 CASSQVLSGGGKLFF TGTGCCAGCAGCCAAGTTCTCTCAGGGGGCGGAAAACTGTTTTTT
TRBJ1-5 NA NA TRBV28 CASSLGGRGGNQPQHF TGTGCCAGCAGTTTAGGGGGCAGGGGAGGCAATCAGCCCCAGCATTTT
TRBJ2-7 TRBD1 NA TRBV6-5 CASQGANYEQYF TGTGCCAGTCAGGGGGCAAACTACGAGCAGTACTTC
TRBJ2-3 NA once TRBV9 CASSGGRVSTDTQYF TGTGCCAGCAGCGGGGGGCGGGTAAGCACAGATACGCAGTATTTT
TRBJ2-5 TRBD2 NA TRBV11-2 CASSWTSGTQQETQYF TGTGCCAGCAGCTGGACTAGCGGGACCCAACAAGAGACCCAGTACTTC
TRBJ1-5 NA NA TRBV12-3/TRBV12-4 CASSVPGSQPQHF TGTGCCAGCAGCGTTCCGGGGAGTCAGCCCCAGCATTTT
TRBJ2-1 TRBD2 NA TRBV6-1 CASSEYSSGGVDEQFF TGTGCCAGCAGTGAATATTCTAGCGGGGGTGTCGATGAGCAGTTCTTC
TRBJ1-5 TRBD1 NA TRBV7-2 CASSLRTGGAKPQHF TGTGCCAGCAGCTTGAGGACAGGGGGGGCCAAGCCCCAGCATTTT
TRBJ2-2 TRBD1 NA TRBV5-1 CASSLQGAKTGELFF TGCGCCAGCAGCTTGCAGGGGGCGAAAACCGGGGAGCTGTTTTTT
TRBJ2-1 TRBD1 NA TRBV5-1 CASSRGTGEGNEQFF TGCGCCAGCAGTAGAGGGACAGGGGAGGGCAATGAGCAGTTCTTC
TRBJ2-3 NA NA TRBV12-3/TRBV12-4 CASSSPPPDTQYF TGTGCCAGCAGCTCCCCTCCTCCAGATACGCAGTATTTT
TRBJ2-5 NA NA TRBV15 CATSRDFQSGTQYF TGTGCCACCAGCAGGGACTTTCAATCCGGGACCCAGTACTTC
TRBJ2-3 TRBD2 NA TRBV28 CASSPRAGTSTDTQYF TGTGCCAGCAGTCCTCGAGCGGGGACGAGCACAGATACGCAGTATTTT
TRBJ2-1 NA NA TRBV7-8 CASSPPGYREQFF TGTGCCAGCAGCCCCCCGGGGTACCGTGAGCAGTTCTTC
TRBJ2-1 TRBD2 few TRBV7-3 CASATSGIYNEQFF TGTGCCAGCGCTACTAGCGGGATCTACAATGAGCAGTTCTTC